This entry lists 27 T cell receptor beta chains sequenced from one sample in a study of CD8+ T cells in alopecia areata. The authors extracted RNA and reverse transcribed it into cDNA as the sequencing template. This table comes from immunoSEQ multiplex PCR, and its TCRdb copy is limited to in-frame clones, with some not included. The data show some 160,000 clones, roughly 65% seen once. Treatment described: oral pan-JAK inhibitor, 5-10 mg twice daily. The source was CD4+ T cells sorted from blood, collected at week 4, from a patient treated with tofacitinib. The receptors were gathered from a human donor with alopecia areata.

The CDR3 nucleotides are TGTGCCACCGACGAAGGACAGGGAAAAGAGACCCAGTACTTC. Translating it yields CATDEGQGKETQYF. The rearrangement uses TRBV10-3 and TRBJ2-5; 8 bases match TRBD1. Germline CDR1 reads ENHRY; CDR2 reads SYGVKD. V dropped 10 bases and J dropped 3; count of bases not matched to a gene: 10. The CDR3 runs 14 residues.

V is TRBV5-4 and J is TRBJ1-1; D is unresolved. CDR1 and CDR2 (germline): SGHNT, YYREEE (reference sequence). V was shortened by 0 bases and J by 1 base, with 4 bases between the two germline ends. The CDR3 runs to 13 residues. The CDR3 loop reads CASSLDRNTEAFF. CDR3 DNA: TGTGCCAGCAGCTTGGACAGGAACACTGAAGCTTTCTTT.

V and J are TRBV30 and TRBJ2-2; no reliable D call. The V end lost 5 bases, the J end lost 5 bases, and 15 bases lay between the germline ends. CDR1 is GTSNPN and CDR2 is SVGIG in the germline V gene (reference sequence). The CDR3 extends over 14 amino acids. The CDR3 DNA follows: TGTGCCTGGGAGAATAGGTTCCTTACCGGGGAGCTGTTTTTT. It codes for CAWENRFLTGELFF. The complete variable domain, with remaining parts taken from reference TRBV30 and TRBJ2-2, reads SQTIHQWPATLVQPVGSPLSLECTVEGTSNPNLYWYRQAAGRGLQLLFYSVGIGQISSEVPQNLSASRPQDRQFILSSKKLLLSDSGFYLCAWENRFLTGELFFGEGSRLTVL.

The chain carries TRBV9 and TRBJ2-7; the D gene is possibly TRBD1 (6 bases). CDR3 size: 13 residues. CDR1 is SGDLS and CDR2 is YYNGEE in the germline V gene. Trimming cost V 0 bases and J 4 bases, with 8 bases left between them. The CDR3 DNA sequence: TGTGCCAGCAGCGTAGCTACAGGGTACGAGCAGTACTTC. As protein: CASSVATGYEQYF.

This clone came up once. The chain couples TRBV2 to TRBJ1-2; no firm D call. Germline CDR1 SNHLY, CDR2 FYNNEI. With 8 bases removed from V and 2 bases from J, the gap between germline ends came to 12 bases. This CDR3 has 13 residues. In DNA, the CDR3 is TGTGCCAGCCTCCTAGAGAAGAACTATGGCTACACCTTC. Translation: CASLLEKNYGYTF.

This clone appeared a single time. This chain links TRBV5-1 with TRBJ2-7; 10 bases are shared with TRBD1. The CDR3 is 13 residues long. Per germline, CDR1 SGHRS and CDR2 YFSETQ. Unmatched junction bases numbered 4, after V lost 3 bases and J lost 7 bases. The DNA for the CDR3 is TGCGCCAGCAGCTCGGGACAGGGGAATGAGCAGTACTTC. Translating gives CASSSGQGNEQYF.

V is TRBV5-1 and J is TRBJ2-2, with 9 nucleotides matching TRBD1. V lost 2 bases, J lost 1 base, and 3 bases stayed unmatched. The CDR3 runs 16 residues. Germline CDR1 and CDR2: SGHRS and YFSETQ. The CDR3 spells CASSFPGQGNTGELFF. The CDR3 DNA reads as TGCGCCAGCAGCTTTCCGGGACAGGGGAACACCGGGGAGCTGTTTTTT.

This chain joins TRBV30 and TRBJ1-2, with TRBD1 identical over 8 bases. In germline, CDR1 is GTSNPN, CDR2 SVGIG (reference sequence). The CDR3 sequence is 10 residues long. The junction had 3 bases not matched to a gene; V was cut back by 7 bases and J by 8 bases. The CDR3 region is CASSGGGYTF. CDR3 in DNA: TGTGCCTCCTCAGGGGGCGGCTACACCTTC.

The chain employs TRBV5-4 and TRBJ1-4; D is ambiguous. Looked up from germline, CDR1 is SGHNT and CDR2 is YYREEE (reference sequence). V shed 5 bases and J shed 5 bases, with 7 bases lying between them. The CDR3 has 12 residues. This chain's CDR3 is CASSARNEKLFF. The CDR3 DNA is TGTGCCAGCAGTGCGAGGAATGAAAAACTGTTTTTT.

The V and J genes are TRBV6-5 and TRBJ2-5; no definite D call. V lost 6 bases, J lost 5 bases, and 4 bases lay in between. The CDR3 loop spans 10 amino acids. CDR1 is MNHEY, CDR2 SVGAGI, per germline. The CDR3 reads CASRGETQYF. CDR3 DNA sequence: TGTGCCAGCAGGGGGGAGACCCAGTACTTC.

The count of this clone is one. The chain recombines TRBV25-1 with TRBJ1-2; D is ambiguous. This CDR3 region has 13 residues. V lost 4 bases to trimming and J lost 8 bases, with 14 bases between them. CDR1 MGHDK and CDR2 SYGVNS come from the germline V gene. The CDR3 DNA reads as TGTGCCAGCAGTGCGGTGAACTCCCTAGGCTACACCTTC. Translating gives CASSAVNSLGYTF.

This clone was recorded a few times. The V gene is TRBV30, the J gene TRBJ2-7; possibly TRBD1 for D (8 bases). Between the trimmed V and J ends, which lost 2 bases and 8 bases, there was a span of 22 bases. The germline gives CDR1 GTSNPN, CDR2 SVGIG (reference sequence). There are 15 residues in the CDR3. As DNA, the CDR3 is TGTGCCTGGAGTCCTGGACAGGGTCGGACTAGGAAGCAGTACTTC. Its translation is CAWSPGQGRTRKQYF.

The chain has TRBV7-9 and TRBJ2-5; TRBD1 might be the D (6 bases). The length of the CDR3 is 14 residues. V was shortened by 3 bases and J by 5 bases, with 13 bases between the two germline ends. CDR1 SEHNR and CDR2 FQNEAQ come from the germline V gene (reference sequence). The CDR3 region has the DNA TGTGCCAGCAGCTTGTCACAGGGTATGGAGACCCAGTACTTC. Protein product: CASSLSQGMETQYF.

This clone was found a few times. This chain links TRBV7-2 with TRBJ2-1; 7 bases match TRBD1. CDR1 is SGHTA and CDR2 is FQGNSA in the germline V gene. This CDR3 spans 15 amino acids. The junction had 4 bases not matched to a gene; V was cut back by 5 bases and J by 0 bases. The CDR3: CASSKRDSSYNEQFF. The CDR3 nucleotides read TGTGCCAGCAGCAAACGGGACAGCTCCTACAATGAGCAGTTCTTC.

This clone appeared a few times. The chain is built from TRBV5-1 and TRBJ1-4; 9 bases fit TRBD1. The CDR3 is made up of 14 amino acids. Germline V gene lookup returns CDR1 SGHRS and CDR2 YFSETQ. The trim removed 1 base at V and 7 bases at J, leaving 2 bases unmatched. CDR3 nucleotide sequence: TGCGCCAGCAGCTTGACAGGGGGCGGTGAAAAACTGTTTTTT. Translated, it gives CASSLTGGGEKLFF.

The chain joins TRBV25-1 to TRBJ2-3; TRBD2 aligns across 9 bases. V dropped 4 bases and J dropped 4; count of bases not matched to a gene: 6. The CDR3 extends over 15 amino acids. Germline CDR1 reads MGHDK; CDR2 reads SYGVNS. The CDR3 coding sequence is TGTGCCAGCAGTGTCATTAGCGGGGGTCCAGATACGCAGTATTTT. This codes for CASSVISGGPDTQYF.

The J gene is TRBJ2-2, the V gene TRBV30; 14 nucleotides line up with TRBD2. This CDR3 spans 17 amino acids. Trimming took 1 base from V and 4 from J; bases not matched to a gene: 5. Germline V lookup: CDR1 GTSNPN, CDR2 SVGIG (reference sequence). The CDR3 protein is CAWSGLAGGTGTGELFF. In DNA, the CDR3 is TGTGCCTGGAGTGGACTAGCGGGGGGGACCGGCACCGGGGAGCTGTTTTTT.

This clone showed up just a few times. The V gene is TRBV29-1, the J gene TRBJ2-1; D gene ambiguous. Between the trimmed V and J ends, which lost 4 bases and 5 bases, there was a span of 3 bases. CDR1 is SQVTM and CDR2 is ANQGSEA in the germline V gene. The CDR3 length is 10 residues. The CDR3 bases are TGCAGCGTTGCCCACAATGAGCAGTTCTTC. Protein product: CSVAHNEQFF.

CDR3 sequence (DNA): TGTGCCAGCTCACCAGGGGGCCAAGAGACCCAGTACTTC. It codes for CASSPGGQETQYF. The chain couples TRBV18 to TRBJ2-5; the D gene could be TRBD1 or TRBD2 (5 bases each). The CDR3 spans 13 residues. Germline V gene sequence: CDR1 KGHSH, CDR2 LQKENI. V was shortened by 2 bases and J by 1 base, with 5 bases between the two germline ends.

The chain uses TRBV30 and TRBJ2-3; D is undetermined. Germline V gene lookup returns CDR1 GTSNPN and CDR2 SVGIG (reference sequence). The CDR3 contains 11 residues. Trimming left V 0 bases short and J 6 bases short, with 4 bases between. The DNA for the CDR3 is TGTGCCTGGAGTGTAACGGATACGCAGTATTTT. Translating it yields CAWSVTDTQYF.

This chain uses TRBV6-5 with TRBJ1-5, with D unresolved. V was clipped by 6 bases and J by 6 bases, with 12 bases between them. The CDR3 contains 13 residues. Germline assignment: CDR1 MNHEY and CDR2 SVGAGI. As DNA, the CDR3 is TGTGCCAGCAGGCCCCTTCGGTTTCAGCCCCAGCATTTT. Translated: CASRPLRFQPQHF.

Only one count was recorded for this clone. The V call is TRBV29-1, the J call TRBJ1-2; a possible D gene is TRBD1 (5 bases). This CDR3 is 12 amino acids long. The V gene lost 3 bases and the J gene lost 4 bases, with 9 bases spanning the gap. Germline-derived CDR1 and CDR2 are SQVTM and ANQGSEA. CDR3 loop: CSVEVQVYGYTF. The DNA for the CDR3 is TGCAGCGTTGAGGTACAGGTCTATGGCTACACCTTC.

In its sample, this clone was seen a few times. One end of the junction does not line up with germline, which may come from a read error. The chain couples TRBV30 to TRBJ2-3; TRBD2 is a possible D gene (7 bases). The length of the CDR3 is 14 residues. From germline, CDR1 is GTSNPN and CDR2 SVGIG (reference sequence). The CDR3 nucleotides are TGTGCCTGCGGTAGGGGGGGGGCCCCAGAGACGCAGTATTTT. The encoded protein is CACGRGGAPETQYF.

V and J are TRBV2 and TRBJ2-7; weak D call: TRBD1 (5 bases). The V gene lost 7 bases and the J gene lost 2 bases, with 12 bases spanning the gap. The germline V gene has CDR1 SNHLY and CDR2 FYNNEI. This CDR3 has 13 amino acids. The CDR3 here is CASMKGLTYEQYF. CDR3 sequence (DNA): TGTGCCAGCATGAAGGGGCTTACCTACGAGCAGTACTTC.

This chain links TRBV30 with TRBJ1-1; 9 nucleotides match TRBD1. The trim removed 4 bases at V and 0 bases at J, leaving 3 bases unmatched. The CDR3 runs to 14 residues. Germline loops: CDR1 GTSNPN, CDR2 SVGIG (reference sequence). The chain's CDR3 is CAWKGTGLNTEAFF. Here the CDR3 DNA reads TGTGCCTGGAAGGGGACAGGGTTGAACACTGAAGCTTTCTTT.

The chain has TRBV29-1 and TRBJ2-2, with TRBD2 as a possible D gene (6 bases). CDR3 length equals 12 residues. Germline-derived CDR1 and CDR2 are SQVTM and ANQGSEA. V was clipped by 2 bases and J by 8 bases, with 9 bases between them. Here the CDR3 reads CSVEPGVGELFF. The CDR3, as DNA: TGCAGCGTTGAACCGGGAGTTGGGGAGCTGTTTTTT.

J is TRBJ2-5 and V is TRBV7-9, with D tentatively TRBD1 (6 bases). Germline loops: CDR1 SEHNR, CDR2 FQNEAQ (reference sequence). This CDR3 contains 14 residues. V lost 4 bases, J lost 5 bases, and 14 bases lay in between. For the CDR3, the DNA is TGTGCCAGCAGCTCTCTGCAGGGGTGGGAGACCCAGTACTTC. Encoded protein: CASSSLQGWETQYF.